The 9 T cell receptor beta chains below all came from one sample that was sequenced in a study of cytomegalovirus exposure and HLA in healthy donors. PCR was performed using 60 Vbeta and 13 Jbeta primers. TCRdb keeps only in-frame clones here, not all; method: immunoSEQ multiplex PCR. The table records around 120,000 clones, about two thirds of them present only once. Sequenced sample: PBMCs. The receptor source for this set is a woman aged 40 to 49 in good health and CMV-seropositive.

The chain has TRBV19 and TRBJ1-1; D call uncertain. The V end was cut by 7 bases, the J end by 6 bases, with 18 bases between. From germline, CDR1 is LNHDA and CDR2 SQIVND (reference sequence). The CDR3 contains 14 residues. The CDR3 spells CASKLDAGFPEAFF. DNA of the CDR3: TGTGCCAGTAAACTCGACGCGGGGTTCCCTGAAGCTTTCTTT.

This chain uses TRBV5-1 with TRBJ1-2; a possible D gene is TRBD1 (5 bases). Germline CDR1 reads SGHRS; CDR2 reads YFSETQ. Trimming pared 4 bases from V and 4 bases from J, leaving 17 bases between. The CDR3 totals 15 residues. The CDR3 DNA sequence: TGCGCCAGCAGCCCGACAGTGAGCGTGGCCTATGGCTACACCTTC. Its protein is CASSPTVSVAYGYTF.

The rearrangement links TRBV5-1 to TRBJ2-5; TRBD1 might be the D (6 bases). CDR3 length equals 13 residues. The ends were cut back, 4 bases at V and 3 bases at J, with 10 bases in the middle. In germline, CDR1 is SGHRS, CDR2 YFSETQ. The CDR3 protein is CASSRDTEETQYF. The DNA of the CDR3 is TGCGCCAGCAGCCGGGACACTGAAGAGACCCAGTACTTC.

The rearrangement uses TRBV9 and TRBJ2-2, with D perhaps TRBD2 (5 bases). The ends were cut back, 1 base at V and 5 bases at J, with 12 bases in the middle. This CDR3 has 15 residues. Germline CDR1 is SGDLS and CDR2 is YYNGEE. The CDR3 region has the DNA TGTGCCAGCAGCGTATCGGGGTCCCTAACCGGGGAGCTGTTTTTT. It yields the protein CASSVSGSLTGELFF. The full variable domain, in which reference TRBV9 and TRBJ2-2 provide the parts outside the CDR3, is DSGVTQTPKHLITATGQRVTLRCSPRSGDLSVYWYQQSLDQGLQFLIQYYNGEERAKGNILERFSAQQFPDLHSELNLSSLELGDSALYFCASSVSGSLTGELFFGEGSRLTVL.

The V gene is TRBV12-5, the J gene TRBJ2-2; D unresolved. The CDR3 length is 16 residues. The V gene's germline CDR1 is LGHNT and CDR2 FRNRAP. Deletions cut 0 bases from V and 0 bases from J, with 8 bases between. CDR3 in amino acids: CASGLVVSANTGELFF. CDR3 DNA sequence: TGTGCTAGTGGTTTGGTAGTATCAGCGAACACCGGGGAGCTGTTTTTT.

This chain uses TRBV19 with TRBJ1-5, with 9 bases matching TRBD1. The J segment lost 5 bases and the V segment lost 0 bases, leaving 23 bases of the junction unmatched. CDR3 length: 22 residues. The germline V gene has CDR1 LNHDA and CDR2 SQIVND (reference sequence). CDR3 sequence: CASSIDPLLGQGIWRTDQPQHF. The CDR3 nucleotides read TGTGCCAGTAGTATAGATCCCCTCCTAGGACAGGGGATTTGGAGGACGGATCAGCCCCAGCATTTT. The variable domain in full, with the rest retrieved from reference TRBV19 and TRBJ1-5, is DGGITQSPKYLFRKEGQNVTLSCEQNLNHDAMYWYRQDPGQGLRLIYYSQIVNDFQKGDIAEGYSVSREKKESFPLTVTSAQKNPTAFYLCASSIDPLLGQGIWRTDQPQHFGDGTRLSIL.

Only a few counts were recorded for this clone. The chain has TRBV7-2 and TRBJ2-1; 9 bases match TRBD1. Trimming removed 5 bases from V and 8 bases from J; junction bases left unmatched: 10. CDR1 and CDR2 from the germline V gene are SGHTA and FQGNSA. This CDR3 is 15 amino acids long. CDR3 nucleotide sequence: TGTGCCAGCAGCGCACCGGGACAGGGTATTTATGAGCAGTTCTTC. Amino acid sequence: CASSAPGQGIYEQFF.

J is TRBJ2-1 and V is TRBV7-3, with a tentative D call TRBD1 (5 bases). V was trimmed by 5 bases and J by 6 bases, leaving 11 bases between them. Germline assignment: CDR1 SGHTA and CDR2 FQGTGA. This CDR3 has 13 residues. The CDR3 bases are TGTGCCAGCAGCCCCGCCCAGGGCAATGAGCAGTTCTTC. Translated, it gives CASSPAQGNEQFF. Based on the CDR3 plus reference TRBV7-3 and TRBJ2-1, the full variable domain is GAGVSQTPSNKVTEKGKYVELRCDPISGHTALYWYRQSLGQGPEFLIYFQGTGAADDSGLPNDRFFAVRPEGSVSTLKIQRTERGDSAVYLCASSPAQGNEQFFGPGTRLTVL.

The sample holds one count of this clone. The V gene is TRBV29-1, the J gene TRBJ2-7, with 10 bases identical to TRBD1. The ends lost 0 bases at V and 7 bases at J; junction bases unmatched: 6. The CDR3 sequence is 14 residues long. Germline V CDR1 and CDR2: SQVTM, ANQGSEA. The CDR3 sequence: CSVEDQRTGGEQYF. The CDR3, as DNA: TGCAGCGTTGAAGATCAACGGACAGGGGGGGAGCAGTACTTC.